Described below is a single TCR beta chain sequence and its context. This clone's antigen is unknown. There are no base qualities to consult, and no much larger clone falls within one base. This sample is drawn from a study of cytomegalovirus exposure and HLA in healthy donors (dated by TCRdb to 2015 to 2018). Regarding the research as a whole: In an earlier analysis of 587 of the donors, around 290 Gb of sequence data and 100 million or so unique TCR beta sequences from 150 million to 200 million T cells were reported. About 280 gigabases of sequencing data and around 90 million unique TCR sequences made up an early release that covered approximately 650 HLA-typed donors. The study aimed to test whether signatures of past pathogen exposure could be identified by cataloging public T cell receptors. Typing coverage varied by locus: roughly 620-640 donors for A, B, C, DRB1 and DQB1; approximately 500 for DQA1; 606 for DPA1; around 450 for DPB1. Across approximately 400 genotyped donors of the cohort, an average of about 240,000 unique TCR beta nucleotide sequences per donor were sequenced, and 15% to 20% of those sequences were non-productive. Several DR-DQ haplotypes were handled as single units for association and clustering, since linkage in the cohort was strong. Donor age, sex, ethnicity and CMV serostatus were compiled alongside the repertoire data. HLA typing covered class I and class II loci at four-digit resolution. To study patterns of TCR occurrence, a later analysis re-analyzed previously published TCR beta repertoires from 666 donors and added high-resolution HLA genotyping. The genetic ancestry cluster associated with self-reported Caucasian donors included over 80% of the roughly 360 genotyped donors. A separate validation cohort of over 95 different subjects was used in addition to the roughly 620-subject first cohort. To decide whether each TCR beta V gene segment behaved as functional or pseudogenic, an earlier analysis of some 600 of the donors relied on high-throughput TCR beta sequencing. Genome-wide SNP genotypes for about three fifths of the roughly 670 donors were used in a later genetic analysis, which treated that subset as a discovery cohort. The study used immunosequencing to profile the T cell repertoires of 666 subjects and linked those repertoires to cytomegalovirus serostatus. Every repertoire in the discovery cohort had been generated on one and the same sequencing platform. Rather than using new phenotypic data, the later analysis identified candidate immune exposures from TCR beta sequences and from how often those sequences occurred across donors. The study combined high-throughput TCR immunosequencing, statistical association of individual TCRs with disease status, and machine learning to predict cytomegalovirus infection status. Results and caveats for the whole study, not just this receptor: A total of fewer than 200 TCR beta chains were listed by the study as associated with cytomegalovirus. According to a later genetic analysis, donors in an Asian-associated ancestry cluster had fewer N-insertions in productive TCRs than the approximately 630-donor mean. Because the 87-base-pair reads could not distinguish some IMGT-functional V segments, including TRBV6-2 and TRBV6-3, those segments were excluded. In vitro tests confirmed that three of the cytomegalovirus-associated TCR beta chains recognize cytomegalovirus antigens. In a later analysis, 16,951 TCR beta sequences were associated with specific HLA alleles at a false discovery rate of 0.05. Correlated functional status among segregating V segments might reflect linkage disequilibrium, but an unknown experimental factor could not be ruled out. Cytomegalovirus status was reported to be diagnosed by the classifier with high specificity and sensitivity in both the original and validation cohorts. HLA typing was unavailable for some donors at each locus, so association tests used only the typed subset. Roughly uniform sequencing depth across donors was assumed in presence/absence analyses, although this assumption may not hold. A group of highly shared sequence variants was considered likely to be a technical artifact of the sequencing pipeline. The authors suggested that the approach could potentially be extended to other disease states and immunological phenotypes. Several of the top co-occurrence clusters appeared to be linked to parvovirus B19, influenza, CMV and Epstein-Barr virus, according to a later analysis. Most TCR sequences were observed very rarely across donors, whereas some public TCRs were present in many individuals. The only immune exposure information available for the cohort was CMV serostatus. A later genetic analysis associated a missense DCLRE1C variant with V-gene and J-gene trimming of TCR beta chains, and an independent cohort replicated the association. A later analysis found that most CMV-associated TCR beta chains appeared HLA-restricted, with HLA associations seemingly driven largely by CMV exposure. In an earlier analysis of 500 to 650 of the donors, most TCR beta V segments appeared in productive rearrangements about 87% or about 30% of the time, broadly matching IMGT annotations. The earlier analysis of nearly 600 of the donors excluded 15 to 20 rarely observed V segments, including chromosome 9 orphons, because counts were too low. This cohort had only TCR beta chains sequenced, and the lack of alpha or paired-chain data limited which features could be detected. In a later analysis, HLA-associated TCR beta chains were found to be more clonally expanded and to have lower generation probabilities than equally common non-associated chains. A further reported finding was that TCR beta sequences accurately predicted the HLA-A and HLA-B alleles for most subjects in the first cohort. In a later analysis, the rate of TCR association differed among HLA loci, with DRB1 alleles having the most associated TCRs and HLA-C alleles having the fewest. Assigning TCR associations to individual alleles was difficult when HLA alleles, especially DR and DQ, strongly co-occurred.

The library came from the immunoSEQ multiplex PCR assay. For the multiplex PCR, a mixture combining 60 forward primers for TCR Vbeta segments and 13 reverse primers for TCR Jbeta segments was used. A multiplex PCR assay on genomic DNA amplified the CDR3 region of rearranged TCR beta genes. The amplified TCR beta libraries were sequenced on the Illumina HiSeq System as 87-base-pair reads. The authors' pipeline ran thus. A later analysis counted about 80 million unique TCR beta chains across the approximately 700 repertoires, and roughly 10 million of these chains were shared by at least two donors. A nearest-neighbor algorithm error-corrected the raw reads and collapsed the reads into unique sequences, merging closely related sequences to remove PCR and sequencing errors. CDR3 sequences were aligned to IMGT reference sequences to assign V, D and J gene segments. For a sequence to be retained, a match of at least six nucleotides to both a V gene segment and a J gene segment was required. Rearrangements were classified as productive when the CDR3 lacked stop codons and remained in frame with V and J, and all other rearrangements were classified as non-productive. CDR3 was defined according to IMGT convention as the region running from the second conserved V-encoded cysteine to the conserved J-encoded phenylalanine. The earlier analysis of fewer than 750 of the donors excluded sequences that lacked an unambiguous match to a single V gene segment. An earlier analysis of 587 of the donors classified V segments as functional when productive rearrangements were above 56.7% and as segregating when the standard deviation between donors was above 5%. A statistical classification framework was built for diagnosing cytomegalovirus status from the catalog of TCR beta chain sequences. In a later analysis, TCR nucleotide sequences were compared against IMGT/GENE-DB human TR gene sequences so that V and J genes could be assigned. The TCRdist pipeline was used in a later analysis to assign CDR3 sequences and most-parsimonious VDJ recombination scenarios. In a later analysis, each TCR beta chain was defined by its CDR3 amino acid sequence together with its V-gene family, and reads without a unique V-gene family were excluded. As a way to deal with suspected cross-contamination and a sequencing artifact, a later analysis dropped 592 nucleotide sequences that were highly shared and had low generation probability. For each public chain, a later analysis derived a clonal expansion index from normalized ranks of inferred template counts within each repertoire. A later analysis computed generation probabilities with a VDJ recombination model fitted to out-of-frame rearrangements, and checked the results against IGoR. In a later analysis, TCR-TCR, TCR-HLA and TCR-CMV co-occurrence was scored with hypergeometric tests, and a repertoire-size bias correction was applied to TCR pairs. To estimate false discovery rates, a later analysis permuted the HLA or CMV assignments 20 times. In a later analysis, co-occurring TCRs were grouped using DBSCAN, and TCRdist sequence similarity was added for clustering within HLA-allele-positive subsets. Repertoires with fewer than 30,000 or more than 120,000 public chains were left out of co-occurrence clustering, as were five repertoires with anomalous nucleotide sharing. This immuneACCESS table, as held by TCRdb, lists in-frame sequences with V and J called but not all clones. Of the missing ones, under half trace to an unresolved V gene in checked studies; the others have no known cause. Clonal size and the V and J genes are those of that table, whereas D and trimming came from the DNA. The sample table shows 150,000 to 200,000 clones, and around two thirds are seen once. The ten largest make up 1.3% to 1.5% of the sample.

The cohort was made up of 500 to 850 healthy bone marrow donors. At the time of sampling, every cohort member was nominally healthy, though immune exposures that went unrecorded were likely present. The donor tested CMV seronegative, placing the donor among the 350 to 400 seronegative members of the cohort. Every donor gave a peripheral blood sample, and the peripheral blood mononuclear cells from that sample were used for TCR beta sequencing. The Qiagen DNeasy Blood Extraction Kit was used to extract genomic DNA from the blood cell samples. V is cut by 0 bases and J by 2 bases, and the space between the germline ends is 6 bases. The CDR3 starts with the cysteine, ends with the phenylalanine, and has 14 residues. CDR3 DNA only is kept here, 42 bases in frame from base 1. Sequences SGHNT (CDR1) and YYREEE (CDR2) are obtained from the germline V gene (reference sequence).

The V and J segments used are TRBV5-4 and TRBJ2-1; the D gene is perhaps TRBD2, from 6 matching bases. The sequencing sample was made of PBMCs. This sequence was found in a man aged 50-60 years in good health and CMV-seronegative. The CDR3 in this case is CASSLAGAYNEQFF. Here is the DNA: TGTGCCAGCAGCTTGGCGGGGGCCTACAATGAGCAGTTCTTC.